This entry lists 17 T cell receptor beta chains sequenced from one sample in a study of PD-L1 blockade in urothelial cancer. Sequenced by immunoSEQ multiplex PCR; TCRdb stores in-frame clones only, minus some. The sample carries some 97,000 clones, roughly nine tenths recorded once. Here the sequenced sample was PBMCs, taken around atezolizumab (anti-PD-L1) treatment. These receptors were taken from a woman of 80 years or more with urothelial cancer.

For this clone: At one boundary the junction diverges from the germline segment, which might be a read error. The rearrangement links TRBV10-3 to TRBJ1-5; 7 bases fit TRBD1. Per germline, CDR1 ENHRY and CDR2 SYGVKD. There are 16 residues in the CDR3. In nucleotides, the CDR3 is TGTGCCATCAGTGAGACACAGGGGACTAGCGATCAGCCCCAGCATTTT. This gives the protein CAISETQGTSDQPQHF.

The chain combines TRBV29-1 with TRBJ2-7; possibly TRBD2 for D (5 bases). Germline CDR1 and CDR2: SQVTM and ANQGSEA. The CDR3 loop spans 11 amino acids. The germline V and J ends were trimmed by 7 bases and 3 bases, with 10 bases remaining between them. The CDR3 here is CSGGELYEQYF. The DNA of the CDR3 is TGCAGCGGGGGAGAACTCTACGAGCAGTACTTC.

The chain links TRBV2 to TRBJ2-5, with 9 bases matching TRBD1. V trimming: 5 bases; J trimming: 4 bases; junction bases outside the gene matches: 8. Germline V gene lookup returns CDR1 SNHLY and CDR2 FYNNEI. The CDR3 has 15 amino acids. The CDR3 here is CASSPGTGRGETQYF. The CDR3 DNA reads as TGTGCCAGCAGTCCCGGGACAGGGAGAGGAGAGACCCAGTACTTC.

This clone was observed a handful of times. The chain uses TRBV30 and TRBJ1-2; 8 bases line up with TRBD1. The V and J ends lost 5 bases and 8 bases, in that order; junction bases with no gene match: 1. The germline V gene has CDR1 GTSNPN and CDR2 SVGIG (reference sequence). The CDR3 totals 10 residues. CDR3 residues: CAWGQGGYTF. For the CDR3, the DNA is TGTGCCTGGGGACAGGGCGGCTACACCTTC.

The chain joins TRBV27 to TRBJ1-1; possibly TRBD1 for D (6 bases). The V gene lost 6 bases and the J gene lost 1 base, with 12 bases spanning the gap. CDR1 is MNHEY and CDR2 is SMNVEV in the germline V gene (reference sequence). This CDR3 is 14 amino acids long. DNA for the CDR3: TGTGCCAGCAGACGGGGGGCCCAGAACACTGAAGCTTTCTTT. Protein product: CASRRGAQNTEAFF.

In this sample, this clone turned up a few times. V usage is TRBV7-8 and J usage is TRBJ2-3; D is perhaps TRBD2 (5 bases). From germline, CDR1 is SGHVS and CDR2 FQNEAQ. The V end lost 5 bases, the J end lost 6 bases, and 18 bases lay between the germline ends. This CDR3 spans 15 amino acids. The CDR3 DNA follows: TGTGCCAGCAGCACTCCAGAGGAGGTTGGGGATACGCAGTATTTT. Encoded protein: CASSTPEEVGDTQYF.

The chain combines TRBV13 with TRBJ2-7; 7 bases are shared with TRBD2. The CDR3 has 13 residues. In germline, CDR1 is PRHDT, CDR2 FYEKMQ (reference sequence). The junction had 7 bases not matched to a gene; V was cut back by 5 bases and J by 6 bases. The CDR3 here is CASSPGVAGEQYF. CDR3 sequence (DNA): TGTGCCAGCAGCCCCGGGGTAGCGGGCGAGCAGTACTTC.

The chain recombines TRBV11-2 with TRBJ2-3; TRBD2 matches 8 bases. The V gene's germline CDR1 is SGHAT and CDR2 FQNNGV. The CDR3 is 17 residues long. V lost 6 bases and J lost 2; bases outside the gene matches: 13. The CDR3 DNA follows: TGTGCCAGCAGGAGGGTACGGGCGGGAGGACTCACAGATACGCAGTATTTT. It yields the protein CASRRVRAGGLTDTQYF.

The V and J genes are TRBV18 and TRBJ1-5; 8 positions match TRBD1. Germline V gene sequence: CDR1 KGHSH, CDR2 LQKENI. V shed 3 bases and J 11 bases; nucleotides not matched to a gene: 12. This CDR3 has 15 residues. The CDR3 DNA follows: TGTGCCAGCTCACCCGAGACAGGGGTCGGATCGGCCCAGCATTTT. It yields the protein CASSPETGVGSAQHF.

The rearrangement joins TRBV6-6 to TRBJ2-4; 11 bases align to TRBD2. Trimming took 5 bases from V and 3 from J; bases not matched to a gene: 6. The CDR3 covers 16 residues. The germline V gene has CDR1 MNHNY and CDR2 SVGAGI (reference sequence). The CDR3 is CASSVTSGTGKNIQYF. In DNA, the CDR3 is TGTGCCAGCAGTGTGACTAGCGGGACGGGCAAAAACATTCAGTACTTC.

This chain uses TRBV7-3 with TRBJ2-1; tentative D call: TRBD1 (6 bases). This CDR3 is built from 13 residues. The germline CDR1 and CDR2 sequences are SGHTA and FQGTGA. With 3 bases removed from V and 5 bases from J, the gap between germline ends came to 8 bases. The DNA for the CDR3 is TGTGCCAGCAGCTTTAGGGGGAACAATGAGCAGTTCTTC. Its translation: CASSFRGNNEQFF.

V and J are TRBV27 and TRBJ2-5, with unresolved D. Germline V gene sequence: CDR1 MNHEY, CDR2 SMNVEV (reference sequence). Trimming removed 2 bases at V and 5 bases at J, with 15 bases between. This CDR3 spans 15 amino acids. The CDR3 loop reads CASSLGSPPGETQYF. The CDR3 region has the DNA TGTGCCAGCAGTTTAGGCAGCCCACCCGGGGAGACCCAGTACTTC.

The rearrangement links TRBV18 to TRBJ2-7; 12 bases agree with TRBD2. From germline, CDR1 is KGHSH and CDR2 LQKENI. Trimming at V came to 0 bases and at J to 7 bases, leaving 16 bases not matched to a gene. The CDR3 has 19 amino acids. The CDR3 coding sequence is TGTGCCAGCTCACCACCGACTAGCGGGAGAAATATACGAACTAGAGAGCAGTACTTC. Encoded protein: CASSPPTSGRNIRTREQYF.

V gene TRBV25-1 combines with J gene TRBJ2-7, with 8 bases aligning to TRBD2. Germline V gene data show CDR1 as MGHDK and CDR2 as SYGVNS. Germline trimming cut 4 bases from V and 3 bases from J; bases unmatched to any gene: 5. The CDR3 runs to 14 residues. The CDR3 DNA follows: TGTGCCAGCAGTGGAGTAGCGGGACACTACGAGCAGTACTTC. It specifies CASSGVAGHYEQYF.

The V call is TRBV4-1, the J call TRBJ1-2; D is uncertain. The germline V gene encodes CDR1 MGHRA and CDR2 YSYEKL. The CDR3 is made up of 16 amino acids. Between the trimmed V and J ends, which lost 5 bases and 4 bases, there was a span of 20 bases. The CDR3 here is CASSTVHLTTTYGYTF. CDR3 nucleotide sequence: TGCGCCAGCAGCACCGTTCACCTAACAACTACCTATGGCTACACCTTC.

A word on this clone: This sample also contains other DNA sequences that code for the same CDR3. This chain links TRBV5-1 with TRBJ1-4, with D possibly being TRBD1 (5 bases). This CDR3 spans 15 amino acids. Trimming pared 0 bases from V and 4 bases from J, leaving 10 bases between. CDR1 is SGHRS and CDR2 is YFSETQ in the germline V gene. The CDR3 spells CASSLAGQGNEKLFF. CDR3 DNA sequence: TGCGCCAGCAGCTTGGCGGGTCAGGGTAATGAAAAACTGTTTTTT.

The V gene is TRBV2, the J gene TRBJ2-1; 8 bases align to TRBD1. The J segment lost 4 bases and the V segment lost 7 bases, leaving 6 bases of the junction unmatched. Germline V gene data show CDR1 as SNHLY and CDR2 as FYNNEI. The CDR3 is 14 amino acids. The CDR3 loop reads CASIGDRGYNEQFF. CDR3 nucleotides: TGTGCCAGCATAGGAGACAGGGGTTACAATGAGCAGTTCTTC.